The 22 T cell receptor beta chains given below trace back to one sample, sequenced in a study of cytomegalovirus exposure and HLA in healthy donors. Libraries were prepared by immunoSEQ multiplex PCR; TCRdb keeps only in-frame clonotypes and omits some of them. This sample carries some 83,000 clones, approximately 95% of them seen once, and the ten largest clones take over 2%. The sample taken for sequencing was PBMCs. These receptors originate from a woman aged 18 to 35 in good health and CMV-seronegative.

This chain connects TRBV10-3 to TRBJ2-2; TRBD1 matches at 9 bases. The CDR3 spans 15 residues. From germline, CDR1 is ENHRY and CDR2 SYGVKD. V shed 0 bases and J 6 bases; nucleotides not matched to a gene: 2. The CDR3: CAISESGQGAGELFF. The CDR3 bases are TGTGCCATCAGTGAGTCGGGACAGGGTGCCGGGGAGCTGTTTTTT.

This clone turned up a few times. The CDR3 region is CASSLGGWGTDTQYF. CDR3 in DNA: TGCGCCAGCAGCTTGGGGGGCTGGGGCACAGATACGCAGTATTTT. This rearrangement joins TRBV5-1 to TRBJ2-3; D may be TRBD1 (5 bases). The V and J ends lost 0 bases and 1 base respectively, with 9 bases between them. The CDR3 is made up of 15 amino acids. Germline CDR1 is SGHRS and CDR2 is YFSETQ.

CDR3 region: CASSLKLAGANEQFF. The CDR3 DNA reads TGTGCCAGCTCATTAAAACTAGCGGGAGCAAATGAGCAGTTCTTC. This chain links TRBV18 with TRBJ2-1; 11 nucleotides align to TRBD2. Trimming took 5 bases from V and 7 from J; bases not matched to a gene: 7. The CDR3 loop spans 15 amino acids. Per the germline V gene, CDR1 is KGHSH and CDR2 is LQKENI.

The chain carries TRBV6-5 and TRBJ2-7, with 7 positions matching TRBD2. CDR1 is MNHEY and CDR2 is SVGAGI in the germline V gene. The ends lost 7 bases at V and 3 bases at J; junction bases unmatched: 6. The CDR3 extends over 13 amino acids. The CDR3 sequence: CASTPAGYYEQYF. The CDR3 DNA is TGTGCCAGCACTCCAGCGGGATACTACGAGCAGTACTTC.

The sample holds one count of this clone. The chain uses TRBV27 and TRBJ1-1, with 9 bases identical to TRBD1. The length of the CDR3 is 14 residues. CDR1 and CDR2 (germline): MNHEY, SMNVEV (reference sequence). Trimming removed 6 bases from V and 3 bases from J; junction bases left unmatched: 5. For the CDR3, the DNA is TGTGCCAGCAGGAATGGACAGGGGCACACTGAAGCTTTCTTT. Translated: CASRNGQGHTEAFF.

The rearrangement uses TRBV18 and TRBJ2-3, with 9 nucleotides matching TRBD2. The length of the CDR3 is 16 residues. Germline lookup yields CDR1 KGHSH and CDR2 LQKENI. V lost 0 bases and J lost 2; bases outside the gene matches: 3. DNA for the CDR3: TGTGCCAGCTCACCACCAGGCGGGGGGGCCACAGATACGCAGTATTTT. Translated, it gives CASSPPGGGATDTQYF.

This chain uses TRBV7-9 with TRBJ2-1; weak D call: TRBD1 (7 bases). The CDR3 loop spans 16 amino acids. V was clipped by 4 bases and J by 5 bases, with 18 bases between them. Germline values: CDR1 SEHNR, CDR2 FQNEAQ (reference sequence). CDR3 loop: CASSSRRGTVDNEQFF. The CDR3 bases are TGTGCCAGCAGCTCCCGGAGGGGGACAGTCGACAATGAGCAGTTCTTC.

The chain employs TRBV5-6 and TRBJ2-3, with a tentative D call TRBD2 (5 bases). Trimming pared 2 bases from V and 11 bases from J, leaving 12 bases between. This CDR3 has 12 amino acids. From germline, CDR1 is SGHDT and CDR2 YYEEEE. CDR3 in amino acids: CASSFLSGMQYF. The CDR3 DNA sequence: TGTGCCAGCAGCTTTTTAAGCGGCATGCAGTATTTT. Complete variable domain (other parts from reference TRBV5-6 and TRBJ2-3): DAGVTQSPTHLIKTRGQQVTLRCSPKSGHDTVSWYQQALGQGPQFIFQYYEEEERQRGNFPDRFSGHQFPNYSSELNVNALLLGDSALYLCASSFLSGMQYFGPGTRLTVL.

The chain combines TRBV10-3 with TRBJ2-1, with 11 bases lining up with TRBD1. This CDR3 has 11 amino acids. CDR1 and CDR2 from the germline V gene are ENHRY and SYGVKD. The J segment lost 15 bases and the V segment lost 8 bases, leaving 6 bases of the junction unmatched. The CDR3 region is CAIQGQGERFF. The DNA for the CDR3 is TGTGCCATCCAGGGACAGGGGGAACGGTTCTTC.

The rearrangement joins TRBV7-9 to TRBJ2-2; D uncertain. Germline values: CDR1 SEHNR, CDR2 FQNEAQ (reference sequence). V lost 2 bases, J lost 2 bases, and 9 bases lay in between. The CDR3 contains 15 residues. This CDR3 is CASSLSPVNTGELFF. The CDR3 DNA follows: TGTGCCAGCAGCTTATCACCAGTTAACACCGGGGAGCTGTTTTTT.

This chain uses TRBV25-1 with TRBJ1-1; possible D gene TRBD1, 6 bases. Trimming pared 2 bases from V and 1 base from J, leaving 11 bases between. The CDR3 has 15 residues. Germline CDR1 reads MGHDK; CDR2 reads SYGVNS. The CDR3 DNA reads TGTGCCAGCAGTGAAAGGGTGGGACAGAACACTGAAGCTTTCTTT. Its protein product is CASSERVGQNTEAFF. The full variable domain, in which reference TRBV25-1 and TRBJ1-1 provide the parts outside the CDR3, is EADIYQTPRYLVIGTGKKITLECSQTMGHDKMYWYQQDPGMELHLIHYSYGVNSTEKGDLSSESTVSRIRTEHFPLTLESARPSHTSQYLCASSERVGQNTEAFFGQGTRLTVV.

This clone was picked up one time. This chain joins TRBV19 and TRBJ1-3; TRBD1 aligns across 9 bases. This CDR3 is built from 16 residues. The V and J ends lost 6 bases and 4 bases, in that order; junction bases with no gene match: 10. Germline V gene lookup returns CDR1 LNHDA and CDR2 SQIVND (reference sequence). Here the CDR3 DNA reads TGTGCCAGTAGGGAGGTGGACAGGGGCATCGGAAACACCATATATTTT. It encodes CASREVDRGIGNTIYF.

The J gene is TRBJ2-5, the V gene TRBV10-1; D perhaps matches TRBD1 (6 bases). The length of the CDR3 is 13 residues. The V end lost 4 bases, the J end lost 4 bases, and 10 bases lay between the germline ends. Germline V gene lookup returns CDR1 WNHNN and CDR2 SYGVQD (reference sequence). The CDR3 DNA sequence: TGCGCCAGCAGTGGAGGGGGAACAGAGACCCAGTACTTC. As protein: CASSGGGTETQYF.

The chain combines TRBV2 with TRBJ2-7; 9 bases map to TRBD1. Trimming at V came to 7 bases and at J to 2 bases, leaving 12 bases not matched to a gene. This CDR3 comprises 16 residues. Germline CDR1 reads SNHLY; CDR2 reads FYNNEI. This CDR3 is CASTEPGTGSTYEQYF. DNA of the CDR3: TGTGCCAGCACTGAGCCTGGGACAGGGAGTACCTACGAGCAGTACTTC.

The chain carries TRBV18 and TRBJ2-7, with 8 bases lining up with TRBD1. Unmatched junction bases numbered 5, after V lost 5 bases and J lost 2 bases. This CDR3 has 14 amino acids. Germline V CDR1 and CDR2: KGHSH, LQKENI. The CDR3 is CASSSDRVTYEQYF. CDR3 DNA sequence: TGTGCCAGCTCATCGGACAGGGTAACCTACGAGCAGTACTTC.

The gene calls are TRBV7-9 and TRBJ2-1; a weak D match, TRBD2 (6 bases). The CDR3 totals 15 residues. V was cut by 2 bases and J by 6 bases, with 14 bases left in between. Germline CDR1 reads SEHNR; CDR2 reads FQNEAQ (reference sequence). This CDR3 reads CASSLISGVVNEQFF. The CDR3 DNA is TGTGCCAGCAGCTTAATTTCGGGAGTCGTCAATGAGCAGTTCTTC.

V is TRBV4-1 and J is TRBJ1-1; D not resolved. Per the germline V gene, CDR1 is MGHRA and CDR2 is YSYEKL. Trimming stripped 5 bases from V and 1 base from J, with 11 bases between. This CDR3 is 14 amino acids long. CDR3 DNA sequence: TGCGCCAGCAGCTTCTCCCGGGGGAACACTGAAGCTTTCTTT. Translating it yields CASSFSRGNTEAFF.

This sequence joins TRBV5-8 and TRBJ2-7, with unresolved D. Looked up from germline, CDR1 is SGHTS and CDR2 is YDEGEE. This CDR3 has 10 residues. The V end lost 4 bases, the J end lost 4 bases, and 3 bases lay between the germline ends. The CDR3 is CASSPYEQYF. The CDR3 DNA follows: TGTGCCAGCAGCCCATACGAGCAGTACTTC.

The chain is built from TRBV7-9 and TRBJ1-1; 7 bases are a match to TRBD1. The germline gives CDR1 SEHNR, CDR2 FQNEAQ (reference sequence). After removal of 5 bases from V and 0 bases from J, the junction contained 6 bases not matched to a gene. This CDR3 is built from 15 residues. CDR3 coding DNA: TGTGCCAGCAGCGAAACGACAGGGATGAACACTGAAGCTTTCTTT. This gives the protein CASSETTGMNTEAFF.

This chain links TRBV5-8 with TRBJ2-1, with 8 bases identical to TRBD2. The CDR3 spans 14 residues. Germline V lookup: CDR1 SGHTS, CDR2 YDEGEE. V trimming: 4 bases; J trimming: 8 bases; junction bases outside the gene matches: 8. The CDR3 region is CASSTRGGWDEQFF. CDR3 nucleotides: TGTGCCAGCAGCACCCGGGGGGGTTGGGATGAGCAGTTCTTC. Complete variable domain (other parts from reference TRBV5-8 and TRBJ2-1): EAGVTQSPTHLIKTRGQQATLRCSPISGHTSVYWYQQALGLGLQFLLWYDEGEERNRGNFPPRFSGRQFPNYSSELNVNALELEDSALYLCASSTRGGWDEQFFGPGTRLTVL.

In this sample, this clone turned up a few times. The chain's CDR3 is CASSDGASGTDTQYF. As DNA, the CDR3 is TGTGCCAGCAGTGACGGGGCTAGCGGGACAGATACGCAGTATTTT. The chain combines TRBV6-4 with TRBJ2-3; 8 bases are a match to TRBD2. The CDR3 consists of 15 residues. Per germline, CDR1 MRHNA and CDR2 SNTAGT. J was trimmed by 3 bases and V by 2 bases; bases with no gene match: 4.

The chain is built from TRBV7-2 and TRBJ2-7; D gene unclear. V lost 3 bases, J lost 0 bases, and 9 bases lay in between. CDR3 length: 14 residues. Germline assignment: CDR1 SGHTA and CDR2 FQGNSA. The CDR3 coding sequence is TGTGCCAGCAGCTTTGCTACAGCCTCCTACGAGCAGTACTTC. It yields the protein CASSFATASYEQYF. Based on the CDR3 plus reference TRBV7-2 and TRBJ2-7, the full variable domain is GAGVSQSPSNKVTEKGKDVELRCDPISGHTALYWYRQSLGQGLEFLIYFQGNSAPDKSGLPSDRFSAERTGGSVSTLTIQRTQQEDSAVYLCASSFATASYEQYFGPGTRLTVT.